These 16 T cell receptor beta chains came from one sample sequenced in a study of T cell responses to AZD1222 COVID-19 vaccine. The data were produced by immunoSEQ multiplex PCR, yet TCRdb's version contains in-frame clones alone and is incomplete. The table shows over 75,000 clones, with approximately 89% occurring only once. Sequences were derived from peripheral blood, sampled on day 0 of AZD1222 vaccination. These receptors originate from an adult in good health.

The chain employs TRBV2 and TRBJ1-6; D not resolved. The V and J ends lost 3 bases and 4 bases respectively, with 10 bases between them. Germline V gene data show CDR1 as SNHLY and CDR2 as FYNNEI. The CDR3 runs to 15 residues. CDR3 nucleotide sequence: TGTGCCAGCAGTGATGTAGCAGCATATAATTCACCCCTCCACTTT. Protein sequence: CASSDVAAYNSPLHF.

This clone was recorded once. The chain is built from TRBV14 and TRBJ1-5; unclear D gene. This CDR3 has 13 amino acids. The germline gives CDR1 SGHDN, CDR2 FVKESK. V dropped 1 base and J dropped 3 bases, with 4 bases sitting between them. CDR3: CASSQGVNQPQHF. CDR3 bases: TGTGCCAGCAGCCAAGGGGTCAATCAGCCCCAGCATTTT.

CDR3 protein: CASSIGPGSSEQFF. CDR3 DNA sequence: TGTGCCAGTAGTATCGGACCGGGCAGTAGTGAGCAGTTCTTC. The chain couples TRBV19 to TRBJ2-1; D call uncertain. The V gene's germline CDR1 is LNHDA and CDR2 SQIVND (reference sequence). The CDR3 has 14 residues. V lost 3 bases to trimming and J lost 9 bases, with 15 bases between them.

The gene calls are TRBV5-1 and TRBJ2-1, with 13 bases matching TRBD2. CDR3 size: 15 residues. The trim removed 4 bases at V and 13 bases at J, leaving 11 bases unmatched. Germline CDR1 reads SGHRS; CDR2 reads YFSETQ. The CDR3 sequence is CASSPTSGGALEQFF. The CDR3 DNA sequence: TGCGCCAGCAGCCCCACTAGCGGGGGGGCCTTGGAACAGTTCTTC.

V is TRBV30 and J is TRBJ1-1; weak D call: TRBD1 (6 bases). CDR3 length: 13 amino acids. Between the trimmed V and J ends, which lost 3 bases and 12 bases, there was a span of 20 bases. The V gene's germline CDR1 is GTSNPN and CDR2 SVGIG (reference sequence). For the CDR3, the DNA is TGTGCCTGGAGGGACGTTACGGGAGGGGGACCTTTCTTT. This sequence encodes CAWRDVTGGGPFF.

V is TRBV7-8 and J is TRBJ1-2; 8 bases align to TRBD1. CDR1 and CDR2 from the germline V gene are SGHVS and FQNEAQ. Unmatched junction bases numbered 10, after V lost 5 bases and J lost 8 bases. The CDR3 runs to 14 residues. The CDR3 DNA is TGTGCCAGCAGCGTGCAGGGGGCGCCGGAAGGCTACACCTTC. Its translation is CASSVQGAPEGYTF.

The chain carries TRBV14 and TRBJ2-2; the D is unclear. V lost 0 bases and J lost 8, with 7 bases in between. This CDR3 is 13 amino acids long. Germline V gene sequence: CDR1 SGHDN, CDR2 FVKESK. The CDR3 coding sequence is TGTGCCAGCAGCCAAGAACTTTCTGGGGAGCTGTTTTTT. Amino acid sequence: CASSQELSGELFF.

This chain joins TRBV27 and TRBJ2-7, with TRBD1 matching over 9 bases. The CDR3 contains 14 residues. V shed 4 bases and J 7 bases; nucleotides not matched to a gene: 8. CDR1 is MNHEY and CDR2 is SMNVEV in the germline V gene (reference sequence). CDR3 in DNA: TGTGCCAGCAGTTCCTGGACAGGGGTGAGGGAGCAGTACTTC. Its protein product is CASSSWTGVREQYF.

This chain uses TRBV5-4 with TRBJ2-1; 14 bases are shared with TRBD2. V shed 4 bases and J 2 bases; nucleotides not matched to a gene: 5. The V gene's germline CDR1 is SGHNT and CDR2 YYREEE (reference sequence). The CDR3 spans 17 residues. The CDR3 sequence is CASSQGLAGAPYNEQFF. Written as DNA, the CDR3 is TGTGCCAGCAGCCAGGGACTAGCGGGAGCGCCCTACAATGAGCAGTTCTTC.

V and J are TRBV6-6 and TRBJ1-3; possible D gene TRBD1, 6 bases. V was pared by 6 bases and J by 0 bases, with 12 bases between. The V gene's germline CDR1 is MNHNY and CDR2 SVGAGI (reference sequence). This CDR3 region has 15 residues. The CDR3 nucleotides are TGTGCCAGCAGAGGACAGCTGTCCTCTGGAAACACCATATATTTT. Protein sequence: CASRGQLSSGNTIYF.

The chain uses TRBV5-1 and TRBJ2-2, with 9 bases fitting TRBD2. The V and J ends lost 4 bases and 7 bases, in that order; junction bases with no gene match: 8. Germline V CDR1 and CDR2: SGHRS, YFSETQ. The CDR3 spans 15 residues. Written as DNA, the CDR3 is TGCGCCAGCAGCCCGGCGGGGGGGGACGTCGGGGAGCTGTTTTTT. This codes for CASSPAGGDVGELFF.

This rearrangement joins TRBV6-5 to TRBJ1-5; D is perhaps TRBD1 (6 bases). This CDR3 region has 13 residues. The V end lost 6 bases, the J end lost 3 bases, and 9 bases lay between the germline ends. Per the germline V gene, CDR1 is MNHEY and CDR2 is SVGAGI. CDR3 nucleotide sequence: TGTGCCAGCAGAGGGGGTCACAATCAGCCCCAGCATTTT. Residues: CASRGGHNQPQHF.

This rearrangement joins TRBV2 to TRBJ1-3; D remains unclear. Between the trimmed V and J ends, which lost 6 bases and 4 bases, there was a span of 13 bases. The CDR3 covers 14 residues. Germline V CDR1 and CDR2: SNHLY, FYNNEI. The CDR3 DNA follows: TGTGCCAGCAGCGCGGGCAGCATGGGAAACACCATATATTTT. This gives the protein CASSAGSMGNTIYF.

The rearrangement uses TRBV5-4 and TRBJ2-1, with TRBD2 identical over 7 bases. CDR3 length: 14 amino acids. The ends lost 4 bases at V and 8 bases at J; junction bases unmatched: 9. Germline V CDR1 and CDR2: SGHNT, YYREEE (reference sequence). As DNA, the CDR3 is TGTGCCAGCAGCGACCCAGCGGGAATCGATGAGCAGTTCTTC. This encodes CASSDPAGIDEQFF.

The chain couples TRBV12-5 to TRBJ2-7, with D hard to call. This CDR3 has 12 amino acids. The V gene lost 1 base and the J gene lost 7 bases, with 8 bases spanning the gap. Germline CDR1 is LGHNT and CDR2 is FRNRAP. The CDR3 DNA sequence: TGTGCTAGTGGTTTGGGGCAACTTGAGCAGTACTTC. As protein: CASGLGQLEQYF.

This chain joins TRBV9 and TRBJ2-2; 8 nucleotides line up with TRBD2. Trimming took 3 bases from V and 5 from J; bases not matched to a gene: 9. This CDR3 has 16 amino acids. Germline-derived CDR1 and CDR2 are SGDLS and YYNGEE. The CDR3 DNA follows: TGTGCCAGCAGCGGGTCCGGGACTAGATCAACCGGGGAGCTGTTTTTT. The encoded protein is CASSGSGTRSTGELFF.